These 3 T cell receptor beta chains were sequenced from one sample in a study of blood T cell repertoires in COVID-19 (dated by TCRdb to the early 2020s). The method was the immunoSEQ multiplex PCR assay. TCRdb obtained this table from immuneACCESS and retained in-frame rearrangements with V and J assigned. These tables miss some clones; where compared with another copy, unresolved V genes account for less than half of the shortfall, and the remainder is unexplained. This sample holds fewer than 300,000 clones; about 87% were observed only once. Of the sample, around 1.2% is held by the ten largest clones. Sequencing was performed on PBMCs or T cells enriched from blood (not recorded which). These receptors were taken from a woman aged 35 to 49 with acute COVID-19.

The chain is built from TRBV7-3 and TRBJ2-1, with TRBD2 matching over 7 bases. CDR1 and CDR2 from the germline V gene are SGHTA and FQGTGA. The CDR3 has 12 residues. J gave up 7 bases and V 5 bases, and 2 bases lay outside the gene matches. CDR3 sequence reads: CASSALANEQFF. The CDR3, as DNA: TGTGCCAGCAGCGCACTAGCGAATGAGCAGTTCTTC. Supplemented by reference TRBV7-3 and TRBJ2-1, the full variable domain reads GAGVSQTPSNKVTEKGKYVELRCDPISGHTALYWYRQSLGQGPEFLIYFQGTGAADDSGLPNDRFFAVRPEGSVSTLKIQRTERGDSAVYLCASSALANEQFFGPGTRLTVL.

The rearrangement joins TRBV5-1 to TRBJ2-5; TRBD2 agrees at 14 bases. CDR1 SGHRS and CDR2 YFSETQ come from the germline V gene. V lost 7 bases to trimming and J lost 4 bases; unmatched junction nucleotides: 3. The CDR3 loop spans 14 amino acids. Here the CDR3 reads CASGTSGSRETQYF. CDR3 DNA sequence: TGCGCCAGCGGGACTAGCGGGAGCCGAGAGACCCAGTACTTC.

Here the CDR3 DNA reads TGTGCCAGCAGCTTCGCCAGCGGGAGTTACGAGCAGTACTTC. Translating gives CASSFASGSYEQYF. V is TRBV5-6 and J is TRBJ2-7; 8 nucleotides line up with TRBD2. This CDR3 is 14 amino acids long. Germline CDR1 is SGHDT and CDR2 is YYEEEE. After removal of 2 bases from V and 4 bases from J, the junction contained 5 bases not matched to a gene.